This is a list of T cell receptor beta chains from one sample in a study of blood T cell repertoires in COVID-19. The data were produced by immunoSEQ multiplex PCR, yet TCRdb's version contains in-frame clones alone and is incomplete. This repertoire shows about 55,000 clones, more than 80% found once; its top ten account for under 20%. Input material: peripheral blood. The receptors shown here come from a human donor in a cohort sampled during active COVID-19. Each CDR3 is given with its conserved first and last residue. Fields, in order: CDR3 protein, CDR3 DNA, V gene, D gene, J gene, CDR3 length, clone size. The D gene is left open where the match is weak. The size entry is marked missing in some rows and otherwise reads once, few, many or a size class.

CDR3aa: CASSPLDRGVGPQHF
CDR3nt: TGTGCCAGCTCACCTCTGGACAGGGGAGTTGGGCCCCAGCATTTT
v_gene: TRBV18
d_gene: TRBD1
j_gene: TRBJ1-5
len: 15
abundance: .

CDR3aa: CASSQGQGSEAFF
CDR3nt: TGTGCCAGCTCACAGGGACAGGGCAGTGAAGCTTTCTTT
v_gene: TRBV18
d_gene: TRBD1
j_gene: TRBJ1-1
len: 13
abundance: .

CDR3aa: CASTVGGAAQDTQYF
CDR3nt: TGTGCCAGTACCGTAGGGGGCGCCGCCCAAGATACGCAGTATTTT
v_gene: TRBV19
d_gene: TRBD1
j_gene: TRBJ2-3
len: 15
abundance: .

CDR3aa: CASSPGQGAADTQYF
CDR3nt: TGCGCCAGCAGCCCGGGACAGGGGGCCGCAGATACGCAGTATTTT
v_gene: TRBV5-1
d_gene: TRBD1
j_gene: TRBJ2-3
len: 15
abundance: once

CDR3aa: CASSEGPTGTLYEQYF
CDR3nt: TGCGCCAGCAGTGAGGGTCCCACAGGGACACTCTACGAGCAGTACTTC
v_gene: TRBV10-1
d_gene: .
j_gene: TRBJ2-7
len: 16
abundance: .

CDR3aa: CASSPRSQGSPEAFF
CDR3nt: TGTGCCAGCAGTCCCCGTTCGCAAGGGAGTCCTGAAGCTTTCTTT
v_gene: TRBV6-5
d_gene: .
j_gene: TRBJ1-1
len: 15
abundance: .

CDR3aa: CASSTGSGDTIYF
CDR3nt: TGTGCCAGCAGCACAGGGTCAGGGGACACCATATATTTT
v_gene: TRBV12-3/TRBV12-4
d_gene: .
j_gene: TRBJ1-3
len: 13
abundance: .

CDR3aa: CASGRDTDTQYF
CDR3nt: TGTGCCAGCGGACGGGACACAGATACGCAGTATTTT
v_gene: TRBV7-8
d_gene: .
j_gene: TRBJ2-3
len: 12
abundance: .

CDR3aa: CASSDRARGAFF
CDR3nt: TGTGCCAGCAGCGACAGGGCTCGAGGAGCTTTCTTT
v_gene: TRBV27
d_gene: TRBD1
j_gene: TRBJ1-1
len: 12
abundance: .

CDR3aa: CASSSSSGGADEQYF
CDR3nt: TGTGCCAGCAGCAGCTCTAGCGGGGGGGCCGACGAGCAGTACTTC
v_gene: TRBV5-4
d_gene: TRBD2
j_gene: TRBJ2-7
len: 15
abundance: .

CDR3aa: CASSPGQTNQPQHF
CDR3nt: TGTGCCAGCAGCCCGGGACAGACCAATCAGCCCCAGCATTTT
v_gene: TRBV3-1/TRBV3-2
d_gene: TRBD1
j_gene: TRBJ1-5
len: 14
abundance: .

CDR3aa: CASSTSGQGGGYTF
CDR3nt: TGTGCCAGCAGCACATCAGGACAGGGGGGCGGCTACACCTTC
v_gene: TRBV5-5
d_gene: TRBD1
j_gene: TRBJ1-2
len: 14
abundance: .

CDR3aa: CASRYDRGRGDTEAFF
CDR3nt: TGTGCCAGCAGATACGACAGGGGACGGGGGGACACTGAAGCTTTCTTT
v_gene: TRBV28
d_gene: TRBD1
j_gene: TRBJ1-1
len: 16
abundance: .

CDR3aa: CATSRQKTNTEAFF
CDR3nt: TGTGCCACCAGCAGACAGAAAACAAACACTGAAGCTTTCTTT
v_gene: TRBV15
d_gene: .
j_gene: TRBJ1-1
len: 14
abundance: few

CDR3aa: CASSSLGTAADEQYF
CDR3nt: TGTGCCAGCAGCTCCCTCGGGACAGCAGCCGACGAGCAGTACTTC
v_gene: TRBV5-6
d_gene: TRBD1
j_gene: TRBJ2-7
len: 15
abundance: .

CDR3aa: CASSTRGQTNYGYTF
CDR3nt: TGTGCCAGTAGTACCCGGGGACAGACCAACTATGGCTACACCTTC
v_gene: TRBV19
d_gene: TRBD1
j_gene: TRBJ1-2
len: 15
abundance: .

CDR3aa: CASTTGEETQYF
CDR3nt: TGTGCCAGCACAACGGGAGAAGAGACCCAGTACTTC
v_gene: TRBV2
d_gene: .
j_gene: TRBJ2-5
len: 12
abundance: .

CDR3aa: CASSYTSGSGGTDTQYF
CDR3nt: TGTGCCAGCAGCTATACTAGCGGAAGTGGAGGGACAGATACGCAGTATTTT
v_gene: TRBV5-4
d_gene: TRBD2
j_gene: TRBJ2-3
len: 17
abundance: .

CDR3aa: CASSPRLRGRGGYTF
CDR3nt: TGTGCCAGCAGTCCGAGGTTAAGGGGGCGCGGTGGCTACACCTTC
v_gene: TRBV28
d_gene: TRBD1
j_gene: TRBJ1-2
len: 15
abundance: few

CDR3aa: CASSLSRAADNSPLHF
CDR3nt: TGTGCCAGCAGTTTATCGAGGGCAGCGGATAATTCACCCCTCCACTTT
v_gene: TRBV27
d_gene: .
j_gene: TRBJ1-6
len: 16
abundance: .

CDR3aa: CASSRLIGEAGYTF
CDR3nt: TGTGCCAGCAGTCGCCTGATAGGGGAGGCTGGCTACACCTTC
v_gene: TRBV6-5
d_gene: .
j_gene: TRBJ1-2
len: 14
abundance: .

CDR3aa: CASSIFGTGEGEQYF
CDR3nt: TGTGCCAGTAGTATTTTCGGGACAGGGGAGGGCGAGCAGTACTTC
v_gene: TRBV19
d_gene: TRBD1
j_gene: TRBJ2-7
len: 15
abundance: .

CDR3aa: CASSLAGTDNTEAFF
CDR3nt: TGCGCCAGCAGCTTGGCCGGGACAGATAACACTGAAGCTTTCTTT
v_gene: TRBV5-1
d_gene: TRBD1
j_gene: TRBJ1-1
len: 15
abundance: .

CDR3aa: CASSPGTVATEAFF
CDR3nt: TGTGCCAGCAGCCCCGGGACAGTCGCTACTGAAGCTTTCTTT
v_gene: TRBV7-9
d_gene: TRBD1
j_gene: TRBJ1-1
len: 14
abundance: once

CDR3aa: CASSFLRGTEAFF
CDR3nt: TGTGCCAGCAGCTTCCTTAGGGGCACTGAAGCTTTCTTT
v_gene: TRBV6-4
d_gene: .
j_gene: TRBJ1-1
len: 13
abundance: .

CDR3aa: CASSYIPGATEAFF
CDR3nt: TGTGCCAGCAGTTACATTCCAGGGGCTACTGAAGCTTTCTTT
v_gene: TRBV6-2/TRBV6-3
d_gene: .
j_gene: TRBJ1-1
len: 14
abundance: .

CDR3aa: CASSATGGDQPQHF
CDR3nt: TGTGCCAGTAGTGCGACAGGGGGGGATCAGCCCCAGCATTTT
v_gene: TRBV19
d_gene: TRBD1
j_gene: TRBJ1-5
len: 14
abundance: .

CDR3aa: CASSKNRGETEAFF
CDR3nt: TGTGCCAGCAGTAAAAACAGGGGTGAGACTGAAGCTTTCTTT
v_gene: TRBV6-2/TRBV6-3
d_gene: TRBD1
j_gene: TRBJ1-1
len: 14
abundance: .

CDR3aa: CASSEQRWTWGYNEQFF
CDR3nt: TGTGCCAGCAGTGAACAGAGATGGACTTGGGGCTACAATGAGCAGTTCTTC
v_gene: TRBV2
d_gene: .
j_gene: TRBJ2-1
len: 17
abundance: .

CDR3aa: CASSRGLVNEQFF
CDR3nt: TGTGCCAGCAGTCGCGGACTAGTCAATGAGCAGTTCTTC
v_gene: TRBV12-3/TRBV12-4
d_gene: TRBD2
j_gene: TRBJ2-1
len: 13
abundance: .

CDR3aa: CASSPRIGVGYEQYF
CDR3nt: TGTGCCAGCTCACCCAGGATAGGGGTCGGTTACGAGCAGTACTTC
v_gene: TRBV18
d_gene: .
j_gene: TRBJ2-7
len: 15
abundance: .

CDR3aa: CASTPMAQETQYF
CDR3nt: TGTGCCAGCACCCCGATGGCCCAAGAGACCCAGTACTTC
v_gene: TRBV7-8
d_gene: .
j_gene: TRBJ2-5
len: 13
abundance: .

CDR3aa: CATRDSENIQYF
CDR3nt: TGTGCCACCCGGGACAGCGAAAACATTCAGTACTTC
v_gene: TRBV6-5
d_gene: TRBD1
j_gene: TRBJ2-4
len: 12
abundance: .

CDR3aa: CASSPTAGAGNTIYF
CDR3nt: TGTGCTAGCAGCCCAACCGCAGGGGCGGGAAACACCATATATTTT
v_gene: TRBV7-7
d_gene: .
j_gene: TRBJ1-3
len: 15
abundance: .

CDR3aa: CASRVDRPLAAFF
CDR3nt: TGTGCCAGCAGGGTGGACAGGCCCCTTGCAGCTTTCTTT
v_gene: TRBV12-3/TRBV12-4
d_gene: TRBD1
j_gene: TRBJ1-1
len: 13
abundance: .

CDR3aa: CASSPTGVQPQHF
CDR3nt: TGTGCCAGTAGTCCGACAGGGGTCCAGCCCCAGCATTTT
v_gene: TRBV19
d_gene: TRBD1
j_gene: TRBJ1-5
len: 13
abundance: .

CDR3aa: CASRGDSEKLFF
CDR3nt: TGTGCCAGCAGAGGGGACAGCGAAAAACTGTTTTTT
v_gene: TRBV7-9
d_gene: TRBD1
j_gene: TRBJ1-4
len: 12
abundance: .

CDR3aa: CAWSQQPVLAKNIQYF
CDR3nt: TGTGCCTGGAGTCAACAACCCGTTTTAGCCAAAAACATTCAGTACTTC
v_gene: TRBV30
d_gene: .
j_gene: TRBJ2-4
len: 16
abundance: .

CDR3aa: CASSIRQGARGEKLFF
CDR3nt: TGTGCCAGTAGTATTCGACAGGGGGCGCGGGGTGAAAAACTGTTTTTT
v_gene: TRBV19
d_gene: TRBD1
j_gene: TRBJ1-4
len: 16
abundance: .

CDR3aa: CASSTGSGNTIYF
CDR3nt: TGTGCCAGCTCGACGGGATCTGGAAACACCATATATTTT
v_gene: TRBV11-3
d_gene: .
j_gene: TRBJ1-3
len: 13
abundance: .

CDR3aa: CASSLVAGTGSEQYF
CDR3nt: TGCGCCAGCAGCTTGGTTGCAGGGACAGGGTCCGAGCAGTACTTC
v_gene: TRBV5-1
d_gene: TRBD1
j_gene: TRBJ2-7
len: 15
abundance: .

CDR3aa: CASSTGTGLYGYTF
CDR3nt: TGTGCCAGCAGTACCGGGACAGGCCTATATGGCTACACCTTC
v_gene: TRBV6-5
d_gene: TRBD1
j_gene: TRBJ1-2
len: 14
abundance: .

CDR3aa: CASATGDNSPLHF
CDR3nt: TGTGCCAGCGCGACAGGTGATAATTCACCCCTCCACTTT
v_gene: TRBV30
d_gene: .
j_gene: TRBJ1-6
len: 13
abundance: once

CDR3aa: CASSRTGGADTQYF
CDR3nt: TGTGCCAGCAGTCGGACAGGGGGCGCAGATACGCAGTATTTT
v_gene: TRBV3-1/TRBV3-2
d_gene: TRBD1
j_gene: TRBJ2-3
len: 14
abundance: .

CDR3aa: CASSWGGAGGETQYF
CDR3nt: TGCGCCAGCAGCTGGGGAGGCGCCGGGGGGGAGACCCAGTACTTC
v_gene: TRBV5-1
d_gene: TRBD2
j_gene: TRBJ2-5
len: 15
abundance: .

CDR3aa: CASSPTRTSETQYF
CDR3nt: TGTGCCAGCAGCCCCACTAGAACTTCAGAGACCCAGTACTTC
v_gene: TRBV2
d_gene: .
j_gene: TRBJ2-5
len: 14
abundance: few

CDR3aa: CASSMTGGYNEQFF
CDR3nt: TGTGCCAGCAGTATGACAGGGGGCTACAATGAGCAGTTCTTC
v_gene: TRBV6-5
d_gene: TRBD1
j_gene: TRBJ2-1
len: 14
abundance: .

CDR3aa: CASRNRDPEAFF
CDR3nt: TGTGCCAGTAGGAACCGGGATCCTGAAGCTTTCTTT
v_gene: TRBV19
d_gene: .
j_gene: TRBJ1-1
len: 12
abundance: .

CDR3aa: CASSLSASGIGNEQFF
CDR3nt: TGTGCCAGCAGCTTGTCGGCTAGCGGGATAGGAAATGAGCAGTTCTTC
v_gene: TRBV5-4
d_gene: TRBD2
j_gene: TRBJ2-1
len: 16
abundance: .

CDR3aa: CASSSQVREQYF
CDR3nt: TGTGCCAGCAGTTCCCAGGTCCGGGAGCAGTACTTC
v_gene: TRBV6-6
d_gene: .
j_gene: TRBJ2-7
len: 12
abundance: few

CDR3aa: CASSQDQGQGLQSGSPLHF
CDR3nt: TGCGCCAGCAGCCAAGATCAGGGACAGGGGCTTCAATCAGGTTCACCCCTCCACTTT
v_gene: TRBV4-1
d_gene: TRBD1
j_gene: TRBJ1-6
len: 19
abundance: .

CDR3aa: CASSLAGVPDTQYF
CDR3nt: TGTGCCAGCAGTCTAGCGGGAGTACCAGATACGCAGTATTTT
v_gene: TRBV6-2/TRBV6-3
d_gene: TRBD2
j_gene: TRBJ2-3
len: 14
abundance: .

CDR3aa: CASSKAHRGTETNNTEAFF
CDR3nt: TGTGCCAGCAGCAAAGCGCACAGGGGGACTGAGACTAACAACACTGAAGCTTTCTTT
v_gene: TRBV21-1
d_gene: .
j_gene: TRBJ1-1
len: 19
abundance: .

CDR3aa: CASSKRTSGGRTDTQYF
CDR3nt: TGTGCCAGCAGTAAAAGGACTAGCGGGGGTCGCACAGATACGCAGTATTTT
v_gene: TRBV25-1
d_gene: TRBD2
j_gene: TRBJ2-3
len: 17
abundance: .